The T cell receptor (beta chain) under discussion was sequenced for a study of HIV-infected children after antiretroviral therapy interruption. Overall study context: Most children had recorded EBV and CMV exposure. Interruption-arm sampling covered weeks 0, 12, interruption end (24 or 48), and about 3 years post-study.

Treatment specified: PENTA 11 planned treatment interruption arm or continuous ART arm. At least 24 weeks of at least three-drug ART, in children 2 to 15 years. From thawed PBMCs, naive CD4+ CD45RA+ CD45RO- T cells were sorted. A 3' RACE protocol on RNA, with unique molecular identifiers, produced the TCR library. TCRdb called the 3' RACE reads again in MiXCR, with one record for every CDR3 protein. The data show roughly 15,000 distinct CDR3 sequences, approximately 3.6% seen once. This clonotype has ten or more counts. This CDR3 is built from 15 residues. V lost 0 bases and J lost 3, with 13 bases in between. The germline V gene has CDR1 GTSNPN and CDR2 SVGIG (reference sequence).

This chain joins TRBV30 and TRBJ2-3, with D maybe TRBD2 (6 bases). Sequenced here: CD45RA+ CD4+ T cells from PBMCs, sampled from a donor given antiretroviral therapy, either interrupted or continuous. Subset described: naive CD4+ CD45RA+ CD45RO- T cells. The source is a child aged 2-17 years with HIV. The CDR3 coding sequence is TGTGCCTGGAGTGTACTCCCCCGGGGGACAGATACGCAGTATTTT. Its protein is CAWSVLPRGTDTQYF.